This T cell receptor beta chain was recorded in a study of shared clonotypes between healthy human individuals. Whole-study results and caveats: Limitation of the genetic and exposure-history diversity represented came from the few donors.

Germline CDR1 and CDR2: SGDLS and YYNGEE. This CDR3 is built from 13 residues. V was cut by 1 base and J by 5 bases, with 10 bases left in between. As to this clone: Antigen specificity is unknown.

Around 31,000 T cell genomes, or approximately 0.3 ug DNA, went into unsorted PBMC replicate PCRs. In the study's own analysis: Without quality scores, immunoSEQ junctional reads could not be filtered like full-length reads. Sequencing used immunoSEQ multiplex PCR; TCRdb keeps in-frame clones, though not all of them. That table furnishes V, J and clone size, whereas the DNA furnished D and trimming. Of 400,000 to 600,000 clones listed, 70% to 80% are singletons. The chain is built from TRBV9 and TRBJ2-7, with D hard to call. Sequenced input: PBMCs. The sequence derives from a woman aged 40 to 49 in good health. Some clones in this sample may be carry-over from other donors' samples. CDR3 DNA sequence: TGTGCCAGCAGCGTATCCCCCGCGGACGAGCAGTACTTC. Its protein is CASSVSPADEQYF.